The clone carrying this T cell receptor beta chain was seen once. These data are taken from a study of beta chain features in type 1 diabetes. TCRB transcripts that were expressed got sequenced, as all of the isolated RNA had been reverse transcribed. Here immunoSEQ multiplex PCR was the method, and the copy in TCRdb shows in-frame clones only, minus some. The sample lists about 220,000 clones; about a tenth were seen once. This CDR3 has 14 residues. Germline loops: CDR1 KGHSH, CDR2 LQKENI. V was trimmed by 4 bases and J by 4 bases, leaving 10 bases between them. This clonotype was sampled from a man between 18 and 35 years old in good health. The gene calls are TRBV18 and TRBJ2-2; D gene unclear. The sequenced sample consisted of central memory CD4+ T cells from blood. CDR3 sequence (DNA): TGTGCCAGCTCACACTCGGGTTCCACCGGGGAGCTGTTTTTT. This sequence encodes CASSHSGSTGELFF.